The T cell receptor beta chain described here comes from a study of shared clonotypes between healthy human individuals. Notes on this clone: Its specificity is unknown.

Findings of the study overall: It was observed that approximately 5% of naive CD4 clonotypes were shared across several donors.

Data came from immunoSEQ multiplex PCR; TCRdb stores just in-frame clones and leaves some out. Here the sample spans over a million clones, around 82% being singletons. Sequenced material: memory CD4+ T cells from PBMCs. Subset denoted: CD45RA-negative fraction. This clonotype originated in a man aged 18 to 29 in good health. Some clones in this sample may be carry-over from other donors' samples.

Here the CDR3 reads CASSFTQTGRNIQYF. For the CDR3, the DNA is TGTGCCAGCAGCTTCACTCAGACAGGGAGAAACATTCAGTACTTC. The chain links TRBV7-9 to TRBJ2-4; 7 bases agree with TRBD1. Germline CDR1 reads SEHNR; CDR2 reads FQNEAQ (reference sequence). The CDR3 is 15 residues long. V trimming: 3 bases; J trimming: 6 bases; junction bases outside the gene matches: 8.